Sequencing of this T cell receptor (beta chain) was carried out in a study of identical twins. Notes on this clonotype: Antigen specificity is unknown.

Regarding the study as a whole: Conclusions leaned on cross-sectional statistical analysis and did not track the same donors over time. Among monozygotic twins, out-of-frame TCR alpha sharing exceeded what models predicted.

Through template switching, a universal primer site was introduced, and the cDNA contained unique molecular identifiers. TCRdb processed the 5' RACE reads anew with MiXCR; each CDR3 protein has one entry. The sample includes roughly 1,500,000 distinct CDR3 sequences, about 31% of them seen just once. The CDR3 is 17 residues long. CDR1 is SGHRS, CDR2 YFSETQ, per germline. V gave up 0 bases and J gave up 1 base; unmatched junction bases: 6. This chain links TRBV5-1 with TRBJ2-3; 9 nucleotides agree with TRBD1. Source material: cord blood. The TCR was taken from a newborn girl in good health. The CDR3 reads CASSLAPDRGGTDTQYF. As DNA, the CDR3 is TGCGCCAGCAGCTTGGCCCCGGACAGGGGCGGCACAGATACGCAGTATTTT.